This TCR beta chain was recorded in a study of CD8 T cells in ankylosing spondylitis. Germline CDR1 reads SGHTA; CDR2 reads FQGNSA. Germline trimming cut 4 bases from V and 4 bases from J; bases unmatched to any gene: 3. The CDR3 contains 13 residues. This clonotype is medium-sized by share. Quantitative 5'-RACE with molecular barcodes generated TCR beta libraries. From the 5' RACE reads, TCRdb called clonotypes with MiXCR, one entry per CDR3 protein. The sample records fewer than 130,000 distinct CDR3 sequences, less than 25% being singletons. Sequenced material: synovial fluid, either unsorted or a sorted T cell fraction (not recorded which). This clonotype was obtained from a male donor with ankylosing spondylitis. The chain carries TRBV7-2 and TRBJ1-1, with TRBD1 matching 7 bases. CDR3 amino acids: CASSSAGGTEAFF. CDR3 coding DNA: TGTGCCAGCAGCTCGGCAGGGGGCACTGAAGCTTTCTTT.